This paragraph reports one T cell receptor (beta chain). Its specificity is not known. PCR used 60 Vbeta primers and 13 Jbeta primers. Sequencing used immunoSEQ multiplex PCR; TCRdb keeps in-frame clones, though not all of them. Of fewer than 250,000 clones listed, 78% were seen once; the top ten hold around an eighth. V dropped 6 bases and J dropped 6; count of bases not matched to a gene: 9. The CDR3 runs to 14 residues. CDR1 and CDR2 from the germline V gene are SNHLY and FYNNEI. The data were taken from a study of cytomegalovirus exposure and HLA in healthy donors. The overall study: T cells numbering around 170 million yielded more than 95 million unique TCR beta sequences in an earlier analysis. Inside one of the first data releases sat about 85 million unique TCRs taken from HLA-typed donors.

Study conclusions and caveats: When analyzed later, a missense DCLRE1C variant was found to be linked to TCR beta V- and J-gene trimming. The investigators catalogued 150 to 200 TCR beta chains as cytomegalovirus-associated.

This clonotype was sampled from a woman in her twenties or thirties in good health and CMV-seropositive. Input material: PBMCs. The V and J genes are TRBV2 and TRBJ1-1; 8 bases agree with TRBD1. The CDR3 bases are TGTGCCAGCAGGGAGGACAGGGCGGGCGCTGAAGCTTTCTTT. Protein sequence: CASREDRAGAEAFF.